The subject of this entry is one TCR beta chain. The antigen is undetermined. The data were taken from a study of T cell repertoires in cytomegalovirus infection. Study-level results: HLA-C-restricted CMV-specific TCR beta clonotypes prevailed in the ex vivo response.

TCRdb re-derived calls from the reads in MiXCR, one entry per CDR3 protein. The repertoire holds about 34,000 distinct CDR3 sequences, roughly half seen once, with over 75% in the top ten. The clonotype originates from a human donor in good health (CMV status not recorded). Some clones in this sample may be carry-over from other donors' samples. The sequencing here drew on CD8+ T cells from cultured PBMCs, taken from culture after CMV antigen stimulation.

The CDR3 is CARRLLGISTYNEQFF. As DNA, the CDR3 is TGTGCAAGAAGATTGTTGGGAATATCCACCTACAATGAGCAGTTCTTC. This chain links TRBV7-9 with TRBJ2-1, with D uncertain. The CDR3 runs to 16 residues. Germline assignment: CDR1 SEHNR and CDR2 FQNEAQ (reference sequence).